This TCR beta chain is drawn from a study of shared clonotypes between healthy human individuals. In germline, CDR1 is MGHRA, CDR2 YSYEKL. Unmatched junction bases numbered 6, after V lost 1 base and J lost 6 bases. The CDR3 contains 16 residues. Repertoires were generated with immunoSEQ multiplex PCR, while TCRdb's copy carries only in-frame clones and drops some. The table includes 2 million to 2.5 million clones, roughly 95% detected once. V usage is TRBV4-1 and J usage is TRBJ2-7; 13 nucleotides line up with TRBD2. The TCR was taken from a man aged 18 to 35 in good health. The sample comprised naive CD4+ T cells sorted from blood. Subset defined: CD45RA+ positively selected. This CDR3 reads CASSQVRTSGGGEQYF. In DNA form, the CDR3 reads TGCGCCAGCAGCCAAGTCCGGACTAGCGGGGGTGGCGAGCAGTACTTC.